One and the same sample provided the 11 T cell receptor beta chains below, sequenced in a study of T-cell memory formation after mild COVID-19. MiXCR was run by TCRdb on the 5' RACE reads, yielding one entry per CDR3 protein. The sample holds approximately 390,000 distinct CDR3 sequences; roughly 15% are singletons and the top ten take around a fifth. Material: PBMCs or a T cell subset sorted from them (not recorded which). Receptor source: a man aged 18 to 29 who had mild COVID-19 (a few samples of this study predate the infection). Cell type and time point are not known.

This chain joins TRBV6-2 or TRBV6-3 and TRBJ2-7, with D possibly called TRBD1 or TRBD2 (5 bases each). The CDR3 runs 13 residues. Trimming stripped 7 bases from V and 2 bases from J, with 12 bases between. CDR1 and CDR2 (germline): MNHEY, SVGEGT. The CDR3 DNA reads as TGTGCCAGCAAACGGGGACGCACCTACGAGCAGTACGTC. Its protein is CASKRGRTYEQYV.

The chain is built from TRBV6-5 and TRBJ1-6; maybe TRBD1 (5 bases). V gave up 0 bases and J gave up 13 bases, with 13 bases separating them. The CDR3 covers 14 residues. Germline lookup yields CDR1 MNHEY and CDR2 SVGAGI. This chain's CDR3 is CASSYSRAGAPLHF. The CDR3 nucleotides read TGTGCCAGCAGTTACTCCCGAGCCGGGGCGCCCCTCCACTTT.

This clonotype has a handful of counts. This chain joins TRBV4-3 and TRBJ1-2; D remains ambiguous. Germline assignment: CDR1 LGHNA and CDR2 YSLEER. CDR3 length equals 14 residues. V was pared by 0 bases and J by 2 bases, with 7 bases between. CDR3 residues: CASSQEIPNYGYTF. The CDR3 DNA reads TGCGCCAGCAGCCAAGAGATCCCCAACTATGGCTACACCTTC.

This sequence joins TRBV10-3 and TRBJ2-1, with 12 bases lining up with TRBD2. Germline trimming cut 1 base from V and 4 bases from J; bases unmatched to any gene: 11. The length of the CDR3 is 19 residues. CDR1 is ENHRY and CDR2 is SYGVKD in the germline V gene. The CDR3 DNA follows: TGTGCCATCAGTGAGTTCCAGCAACCCCTAGCGGGGGGGTACAATGAGCAGTTCTTC. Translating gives CAISEFQQPLAGGYNEQFF.

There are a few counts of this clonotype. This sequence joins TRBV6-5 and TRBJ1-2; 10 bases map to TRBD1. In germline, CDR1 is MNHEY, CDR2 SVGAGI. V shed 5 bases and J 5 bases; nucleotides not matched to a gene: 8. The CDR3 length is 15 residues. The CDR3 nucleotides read TGTGCCAGCAGTGAAGGGACAGGGGCGGGGTATGGCTACACCTTC. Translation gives CASSEGTGAGYGYTF.

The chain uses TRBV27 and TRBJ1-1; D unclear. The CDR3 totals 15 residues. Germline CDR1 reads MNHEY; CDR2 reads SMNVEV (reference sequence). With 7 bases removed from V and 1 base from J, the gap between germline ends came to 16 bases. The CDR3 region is CASILRTRTNTEAFF. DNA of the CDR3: TGTGCCAGCATCCTTAGGACGAGAACGAACACTGAAGCTTTCTTT.

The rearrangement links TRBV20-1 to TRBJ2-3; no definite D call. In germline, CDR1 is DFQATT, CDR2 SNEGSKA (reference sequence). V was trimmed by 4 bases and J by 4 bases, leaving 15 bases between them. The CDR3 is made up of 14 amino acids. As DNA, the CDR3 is TGCAGTGCTACTGGCGACATTGCCTCAGATACGCAGTATTTT. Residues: CSATGDIASDTQYF.

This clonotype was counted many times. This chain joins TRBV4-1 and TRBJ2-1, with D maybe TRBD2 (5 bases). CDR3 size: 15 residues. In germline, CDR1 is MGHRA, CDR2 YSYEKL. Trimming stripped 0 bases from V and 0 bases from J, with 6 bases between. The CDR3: CASSQDGSSYNEQFF. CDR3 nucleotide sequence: TGCGCCAGCAGCCAAGATGGGAGCTCCTACAATGAGCAGTTCTTC.

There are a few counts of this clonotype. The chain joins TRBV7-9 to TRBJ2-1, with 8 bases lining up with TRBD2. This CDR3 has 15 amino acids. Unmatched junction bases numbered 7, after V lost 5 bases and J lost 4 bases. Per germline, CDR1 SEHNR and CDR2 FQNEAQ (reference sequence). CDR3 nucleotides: TGTGCCAGCAGCCCACGGGGGGGCCCGTACAATGAGCAGTTCTTC. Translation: CASSPRGGPYNEQFF.

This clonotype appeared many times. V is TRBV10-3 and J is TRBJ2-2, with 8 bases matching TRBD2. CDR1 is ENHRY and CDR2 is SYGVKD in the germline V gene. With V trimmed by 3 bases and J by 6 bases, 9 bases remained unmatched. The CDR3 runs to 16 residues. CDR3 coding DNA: TGTGCCATCAGTGACCCGGGGGGGCCGAGGGCCGGGGAGCTGTTTTTT. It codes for CAISDPGGPRAGELFF.

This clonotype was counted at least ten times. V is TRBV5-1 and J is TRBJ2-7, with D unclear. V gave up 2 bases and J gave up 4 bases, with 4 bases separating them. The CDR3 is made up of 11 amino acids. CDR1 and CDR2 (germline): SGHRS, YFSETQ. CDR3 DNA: TGCGCCAGCAGCTTAGTTTACGAGCAGTACGTC. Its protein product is CASSLVYEQYV.